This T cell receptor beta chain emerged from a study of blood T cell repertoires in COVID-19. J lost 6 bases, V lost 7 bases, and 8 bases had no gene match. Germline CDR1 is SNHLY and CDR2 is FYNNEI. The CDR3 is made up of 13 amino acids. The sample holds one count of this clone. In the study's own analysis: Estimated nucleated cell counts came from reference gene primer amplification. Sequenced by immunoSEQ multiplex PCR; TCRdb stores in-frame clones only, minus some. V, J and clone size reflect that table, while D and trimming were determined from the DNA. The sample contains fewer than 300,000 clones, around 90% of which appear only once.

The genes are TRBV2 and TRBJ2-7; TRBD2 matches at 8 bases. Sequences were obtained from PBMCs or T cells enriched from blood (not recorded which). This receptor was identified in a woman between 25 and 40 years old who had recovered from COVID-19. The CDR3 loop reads CASKYREGREQYF. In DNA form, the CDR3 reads TGTGCCAGCAAGTATCGGGAGGGCCGCGAGCAGTACTTC.